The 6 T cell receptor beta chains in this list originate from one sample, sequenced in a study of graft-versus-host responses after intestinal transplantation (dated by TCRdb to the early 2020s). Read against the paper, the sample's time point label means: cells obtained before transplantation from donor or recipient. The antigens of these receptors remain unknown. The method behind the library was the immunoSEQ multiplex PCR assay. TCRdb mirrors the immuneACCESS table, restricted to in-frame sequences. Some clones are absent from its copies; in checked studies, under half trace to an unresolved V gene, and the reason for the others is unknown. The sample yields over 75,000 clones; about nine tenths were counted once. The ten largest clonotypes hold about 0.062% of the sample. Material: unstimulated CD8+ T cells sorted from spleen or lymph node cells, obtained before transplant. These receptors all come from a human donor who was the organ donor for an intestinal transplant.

CDR3 nucleotides: TGTGCCAGCTCATTGCCGGGACTCCTCCAAGAGACCCAGTACTTC. Amino acid sequence: CASSLPGLLQETQYF. The chain uses TRBV18 and TRBJ2-5, with D possibly TRBD2 on 6 matching bases. CDR1 KGHSH and CDR2 LQKENI come from the germline V gene. Trimming left V 5 bases short and J 1 base short, with 14 bases between. This CDR3 is built from 15 residues.

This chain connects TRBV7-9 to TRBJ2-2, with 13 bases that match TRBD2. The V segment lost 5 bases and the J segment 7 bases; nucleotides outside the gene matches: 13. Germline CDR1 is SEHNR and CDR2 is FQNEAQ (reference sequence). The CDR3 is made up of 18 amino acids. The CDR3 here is CASSPRATSGRASGELFF. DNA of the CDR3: TGTGCCAGCAGCCCCCGAGCCACTAGCGGGAGGGCCAGCGGGGAGCTGTTTTTT.

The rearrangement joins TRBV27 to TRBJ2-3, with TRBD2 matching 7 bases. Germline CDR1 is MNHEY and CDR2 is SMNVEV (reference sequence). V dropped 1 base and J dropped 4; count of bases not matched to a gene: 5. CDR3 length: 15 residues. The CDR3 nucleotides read TGTGCCAGCAGTTTATGCGGGAGATGCGCAGATACGCAGTATTTT. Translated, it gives CASSLCGRCADTQYF.

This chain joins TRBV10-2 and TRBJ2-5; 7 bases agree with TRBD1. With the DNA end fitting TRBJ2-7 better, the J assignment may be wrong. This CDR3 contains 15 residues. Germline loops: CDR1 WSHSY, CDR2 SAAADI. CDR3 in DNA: TGCGCCAGCCGGGCTCGGGACAGAGACTTTCACGAGCAGTACTTC. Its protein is CASRARDRDFHEQYF.

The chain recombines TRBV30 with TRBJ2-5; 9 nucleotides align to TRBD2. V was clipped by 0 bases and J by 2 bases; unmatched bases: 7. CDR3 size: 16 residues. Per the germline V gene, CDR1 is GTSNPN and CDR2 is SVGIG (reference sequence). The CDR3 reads CAWSVGLAGTQETQYF. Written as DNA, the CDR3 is TGTGCCTGGAGTGTGGGGCTAGCGGGGACTCAAGAGACCCAGTACTTC.

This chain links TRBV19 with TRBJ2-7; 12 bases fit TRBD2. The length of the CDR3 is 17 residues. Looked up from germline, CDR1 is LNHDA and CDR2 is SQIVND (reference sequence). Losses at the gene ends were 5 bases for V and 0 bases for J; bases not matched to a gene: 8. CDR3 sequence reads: CASSVGLAGQSSYEQYF. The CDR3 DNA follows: TGTGCCAGTAGTGTAGGACTAGCGGGGCAGAGCTCCTACGAGCAGTACTTC.